This T cell receptor beta chain was captured by sequencing in a study of identical twins. A universal primer site was added by template switching, and unique molecular identifiers were carried by the cDNA. TCRdb redid the calling of the 5' RACE reads with MiXCR, one entry per CDR3 protein. This repertoire shows just over 500,000 distinct CDR3 sequences, 20% to 25% found once; its top ten account for about 0.91%. CDR1 is KGHDR and CDR2 is SFDVKD in the germline V gene. CDR3 length: 11 amino acids. Separately, the same data were catalogued under a study of T cells expressing NK-cell markers.

The receptor was derived from a woman younger than 35 in good health. Input material: CD4+ T cells sorted from blood. The chain has TRBV24-1 and TRBJ2-7; possibly TRBD1 or TRBD2 for D (5 bases each). Here the CDR3 DNA reads TGTGCGAAAATGGGGGCCTACGAGCAGTACTTC. This translates into CAKMGAYEQYF.